This T cell receptor (beta chain) was captured in a study of blood T cell repertoires in COVID-19. Original handling: Reference gene primer amplification yielded estimated nucleated cell counts. The assay was immunoSEQ multiplex PCR, and TCRdb's table has in-frame clones only and misses some. That table supplies the V and J calls and clone size; D and trimming were determined from the DNA. The table has around 200,000 clones, around 83% seen once. Donors in Cohort 3 counted as recovered after two negative PCRs, clearance, or symptom resolution. Germline trimming cut 6 bases from V and 6 bases from J; bases unmatched to any gene: 6. Per germline, CDR1 MDHEN and CDR2 SYDVKM. The CDR3 loop spans 13 amino acids.

The chain links TRBV28 to TRBJ1-1; the match to TRBD1 covers 8 bases. This clonotype originated in a man aged 40-50 years who had recovered from COVID-19. What was sequenced was PBMCs or T cells enriched from blood (not recorded which). CDR3 loop: CASRTGERSEAFF. Here the CDR3 DNA reads TGTGCCAGCAGGACAGGGGAAAGGTCTGAAGCTTTCTTT.